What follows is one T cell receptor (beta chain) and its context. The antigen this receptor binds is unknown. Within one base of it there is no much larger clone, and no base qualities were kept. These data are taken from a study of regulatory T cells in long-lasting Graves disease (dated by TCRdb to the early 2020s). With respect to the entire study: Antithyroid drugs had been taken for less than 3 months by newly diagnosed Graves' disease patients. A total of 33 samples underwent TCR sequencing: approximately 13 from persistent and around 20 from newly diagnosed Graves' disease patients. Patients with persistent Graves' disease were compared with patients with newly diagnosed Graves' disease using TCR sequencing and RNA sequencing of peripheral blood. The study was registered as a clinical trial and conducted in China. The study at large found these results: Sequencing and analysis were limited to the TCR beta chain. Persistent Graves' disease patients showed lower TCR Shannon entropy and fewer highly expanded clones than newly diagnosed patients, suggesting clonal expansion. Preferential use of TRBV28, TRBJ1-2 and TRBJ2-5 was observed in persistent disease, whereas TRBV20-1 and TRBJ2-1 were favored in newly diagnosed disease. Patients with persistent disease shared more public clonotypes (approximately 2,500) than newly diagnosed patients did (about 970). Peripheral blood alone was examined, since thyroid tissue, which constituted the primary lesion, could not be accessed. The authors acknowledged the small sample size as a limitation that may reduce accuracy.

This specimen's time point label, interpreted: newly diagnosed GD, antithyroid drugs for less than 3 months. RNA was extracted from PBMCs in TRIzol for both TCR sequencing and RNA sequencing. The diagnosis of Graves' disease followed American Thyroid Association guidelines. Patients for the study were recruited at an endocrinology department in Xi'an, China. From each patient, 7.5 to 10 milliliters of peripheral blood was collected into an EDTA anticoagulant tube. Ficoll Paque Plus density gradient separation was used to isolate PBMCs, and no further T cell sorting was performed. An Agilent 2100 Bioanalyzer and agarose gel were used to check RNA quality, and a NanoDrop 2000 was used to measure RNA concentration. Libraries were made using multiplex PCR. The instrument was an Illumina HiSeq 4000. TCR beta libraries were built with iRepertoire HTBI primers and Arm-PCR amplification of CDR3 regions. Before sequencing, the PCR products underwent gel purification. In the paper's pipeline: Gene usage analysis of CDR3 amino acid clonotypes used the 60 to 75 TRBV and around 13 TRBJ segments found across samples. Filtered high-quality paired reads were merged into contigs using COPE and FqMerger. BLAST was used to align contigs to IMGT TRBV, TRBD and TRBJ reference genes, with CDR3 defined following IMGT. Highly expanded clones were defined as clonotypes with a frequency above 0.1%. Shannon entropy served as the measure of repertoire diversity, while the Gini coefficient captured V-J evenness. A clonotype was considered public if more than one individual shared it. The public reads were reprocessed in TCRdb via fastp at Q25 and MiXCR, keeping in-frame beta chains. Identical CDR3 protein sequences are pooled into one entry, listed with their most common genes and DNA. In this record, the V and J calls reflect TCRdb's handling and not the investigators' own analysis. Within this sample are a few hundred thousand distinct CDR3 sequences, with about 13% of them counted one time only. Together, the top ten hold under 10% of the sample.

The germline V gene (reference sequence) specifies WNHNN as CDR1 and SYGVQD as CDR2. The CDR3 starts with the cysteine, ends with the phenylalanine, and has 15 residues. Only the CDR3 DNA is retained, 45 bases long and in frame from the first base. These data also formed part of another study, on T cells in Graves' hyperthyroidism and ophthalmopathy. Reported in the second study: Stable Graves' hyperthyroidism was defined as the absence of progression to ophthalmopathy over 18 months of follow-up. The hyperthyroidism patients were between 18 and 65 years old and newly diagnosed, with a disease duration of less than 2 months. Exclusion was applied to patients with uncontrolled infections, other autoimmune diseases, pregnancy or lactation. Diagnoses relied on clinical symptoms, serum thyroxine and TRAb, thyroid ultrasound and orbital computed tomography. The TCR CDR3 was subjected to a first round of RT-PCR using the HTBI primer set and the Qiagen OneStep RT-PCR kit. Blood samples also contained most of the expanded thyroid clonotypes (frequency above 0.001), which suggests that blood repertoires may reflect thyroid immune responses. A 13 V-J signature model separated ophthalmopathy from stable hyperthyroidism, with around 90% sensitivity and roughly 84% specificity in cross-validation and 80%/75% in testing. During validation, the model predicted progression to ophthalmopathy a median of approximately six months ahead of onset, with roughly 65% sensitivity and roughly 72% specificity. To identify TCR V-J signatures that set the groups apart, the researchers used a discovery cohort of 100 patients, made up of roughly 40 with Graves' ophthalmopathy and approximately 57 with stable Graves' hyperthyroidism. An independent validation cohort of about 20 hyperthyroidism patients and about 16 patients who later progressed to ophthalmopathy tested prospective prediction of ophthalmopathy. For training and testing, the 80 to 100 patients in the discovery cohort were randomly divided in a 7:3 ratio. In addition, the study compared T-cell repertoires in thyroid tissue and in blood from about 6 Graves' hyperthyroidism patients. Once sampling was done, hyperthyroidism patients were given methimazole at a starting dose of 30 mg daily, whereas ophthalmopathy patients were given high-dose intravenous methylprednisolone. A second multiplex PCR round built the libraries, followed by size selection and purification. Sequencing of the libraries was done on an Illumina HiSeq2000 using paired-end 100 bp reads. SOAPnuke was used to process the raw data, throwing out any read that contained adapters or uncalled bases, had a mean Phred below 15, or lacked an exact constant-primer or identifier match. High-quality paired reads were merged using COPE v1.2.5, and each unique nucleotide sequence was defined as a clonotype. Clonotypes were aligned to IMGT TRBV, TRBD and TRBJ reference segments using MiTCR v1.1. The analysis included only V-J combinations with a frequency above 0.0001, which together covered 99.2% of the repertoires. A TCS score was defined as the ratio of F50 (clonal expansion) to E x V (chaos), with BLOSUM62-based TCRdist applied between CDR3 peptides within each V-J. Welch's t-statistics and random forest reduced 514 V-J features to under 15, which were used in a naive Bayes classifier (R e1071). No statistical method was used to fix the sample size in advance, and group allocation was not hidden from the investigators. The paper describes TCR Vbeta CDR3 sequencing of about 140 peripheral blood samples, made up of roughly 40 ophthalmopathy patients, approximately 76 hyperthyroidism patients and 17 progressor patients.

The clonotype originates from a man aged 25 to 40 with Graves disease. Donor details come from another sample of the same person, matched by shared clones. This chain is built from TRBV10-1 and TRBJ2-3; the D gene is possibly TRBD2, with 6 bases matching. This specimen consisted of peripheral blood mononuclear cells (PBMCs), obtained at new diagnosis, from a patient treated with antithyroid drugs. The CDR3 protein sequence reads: CASSAVGGETDTQYF. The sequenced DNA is TGCGCTAGCTCAGCTGTAGGAGGGGAAACAGATACGCAGTATTTT.